This T cell receptor beta chain is from a study of blood T cells in healthy people across ages (dated by TCRdb to the mid-2010s). At the level of the whole study: In model experiments, roughly one uniquely barcoded TCR beta cDNA molecule per two T cells was captured by template switching. Two additional independent replicas of 1 million unique cDNA reads from the same blood draw were analyzed for two donors (one aged 18 to 30 and one aged 80 or older). The donors were divided into four age groups: young (average 16 years), middle-aged (under 40), aged (roughly 66) and long-lived (approximately 74). Using deep sequencing normalized with unique cDNA molecular identifiers, the study measured how TCR beta repertoire diversity changes with age. To avoid experimental bias, donors of different ages were spread randomly across the sequencing lanes. Summary of the overall study and its limitations: A strong correlation was found between observed TCR beta diversity and the percentage of naive T cells measured by flow cytometry. Compared with the aged group, more naive CD4+ T cells, fewer expanded clones and increased TCR diversity were shown by the long-lived group, suggesting age selection. The CMV infection status of donors was not known, potentially confounding age-related changes in expanded clonotypes. Conclusive comparison of naive and antigen-experienced compartments was prevented by the profiling of bulk unsorted PBMCs. Total diversity estimates from one million sequenced T cells were considered lower bounds and underestimates. As age increased, observed TCR beta diversity per million T cells dropped in a roughly linear way, and a significant reduction was already evident by age roughly 36.

V is shortened by 5 bases, J by 4 bases, and the region joining them spans 14 bases. The germline V gene yields SGHTA for CDR1 and FQGTGA for CDR2. The CDR3 contains 14 residues, cysteine and phenylalanine counted. The only DNA kept is the CDR3, 42 bases in frame from the first base. The library was made by 5' RACE. TCRdb records Illumina HiSeq 2500 as the sequencer. A second PCR of about 6 to 12 cycles was run with a J-beta primer mix and a sample-barcoded 5' primer. Each TCR beta cDNA molecule received a unique molecular identifier from a template-switch 5' adaptor carrying 12 random nucleotides. At least 2.5 million CDR3-containing paired-end reads were obtained from each sample. All of the RNA was converted into first-strand cDNA using the Mint cDNA synthesis kit, with a TRBC-specific oligonucleotide serving as the primer. Following uracil-DNA glycosylase treatment, a first 18-cycle PCR with universal primers M1SS and BC2_uni_R was performed on all cDNA. In the authors' own workflow: For normalization, 1 million high-quality reads were randomly selected from each sample, with every read carrying a distinct molecular identifier. Instead of being binned into consensus sequences, reads with shared molecular identifiers were discarded. MiTCR, run with a Q25 quality threshold and the strictest error-elimination algorithm, handled CDR3 identification, clonotype clustering and error correction. A nonparametric unseen species model using Euler transformation provided a lower-bound estimate of total TCR beta diversity. The raw public reads went through TCRdb reprocessing: fastp at Q25, MiXCR clone calling, in-frame beta chains kept. Every distinct CDR3 protein forms one entry, paired with its most common genes and DNA. The V and J calls come from TCRdb's annotation, not from the publication. The sample table holds around 1.5 million distinct CDR3 sequences, of which roughly a third were seen once. The ten largest make up about 10% of the sample.

Donors were a few dozen systemically healthy Caucasian individuals from Russia aged roughly 6 to 100 years. Around 9.7 milliliters of peripheral blood were collected from each donor into EDTA-treated Vacutainer tubes. Ficoll-Paque density-gradient centrifugation was used to isolate PBMCs, with at least 6 million per sample. Total RNA, at least 5 micrograms per sample, was extracted from PBMCs with Trizol reagent. The percentages of naive CD45RAhigh/CD27high T cells were determined by flow cytometry on a PBMC aliquot from every donor. Comments on this clonotype: What this receptor recognizes is not known. No base-level quality is on record; no much larger clone is a single base apart.

What was sequenced was blood. The sequence is built from TRBV7-3 and TRBJ1-1; a tentative D match to TRBD1 spans 5 bases. The source of this sequence is a woman aged 30 to 39 in good health. The nucleotides read TGTGCCAGCAGCCCCCAGGGTGAGGTCACTGAAGCTTTCTTT. It is translated as CASSPQGEVTEAFF. Full variable domain (CDR3 extended with the reference TRBV7-3 and TRBJ1-1 proteins): GAGVSQTPSNKVTEKGKYVELRCDPISGHTALYWYRQSLGQGPEFLIYFQGTGAADDSGLPNDRFFAVRPEGSVSTLKIQRTERGDSAVYLCASSPQGEVTEAFFGQGTRLTVV.